A single sample gave rise to the 8 T cell receptor beta chains below, sequenced in a study of OX40 agonist ivuxolimab in advanced cancers. Using immunoSEQ multiplex PCR, the repertoire was profiled, and TCRdb retains in-frame clones only, with some absent. The table has fewer than 20,000 clones, about 80% seen once. This material consisted of CD4+ or CD8+ T cells sorted from blood, taken in a trial of the OX40 agonist ivuxolimab. The receptors here all came from an adult with an advanced solid tumor such as melanoma, head and neck, liver or kidney cancer.

V is TRBV5-4 and J is TRBJ2-5; 9 positions agree with TRBD1. The trim removed 0 bases at V and 1 base at J, leaving 7 bases unmatched. This CDR3 is built from 17 residues. Germline V lookup: CDR1 SGHNT, CDR2 YYREEE (reference sequence). CDR3 residues: CASSLAGTGRIQETQYF. DNA of the CDR3: TGTGCCAGCAGCTTGGCCGGGACAGGGAGAATCCAAGAGACCCAGTACTTC.

The chain has TRBV4-1 and TRBJ2-3; 7 bases are a match to TRBD1. The V gene's germline CDR1 is MGHRA and CDR2 YSYEKL. CDR3 size: 15 residues. The ends lost 4 bases at V and 2 bases at J; junction bases unmatched: 6. The CDR3: CASSPRQGNTDTQYF. In DNA, the CDR3 is TGCGCCAGCAGCCCCAGACAGGGAAACACAGATACGCAGTATTTT.

The V gene is TRBV6-5, the J gene TRBJ2-3, with 10 bases that match TRBD2. The CDR3 extends over 15 amino acids. V was clipped by 4 bases and J by 2 bases; unmatched bases: 3. Germline lookup yields CDR1 MNHEY and CDR2 SVGAGI. The CDR3 protein is CASSSLAGDTDTQYF. The CDR3, as DNA: TGTGCCAGCAGTTCCCTAGCGGGGGACACAGATACGCAGTATTTT.

V is TRBV5-4 and J is TRBJ2-7; 8 positions match TRBD2. The CDR3 sequence is 15 residues long. Germline CDR1 reads SGHNT; CDR2 reads YYREEE (reference sequence). V was clipped by 4 bases and J by 2 bases; unmatched bases: 8. CDR3 nucleotide sequence: TGTGCCAGCAGCCTACCGGGACTAGGTCCCTACGAGCAGTACTTC. Residues: CASSLPGLGPYEQYF.

CDR3 loop: CASSYSGRGSEYEQYF. CDR3 DNA sequence: TGTGCCAGCAGTTACTCGGGGAGGGGGTCTGAATACGAGCAGTACTTC. J is TRBJ2-7 and V is TRBV6-5; D might be TRBD2 (7 bases). This CDR3 is built from 16 residues. Trimming took 0 bases from V and 4 from J, leaving 16 bases between them. Germline CDR1 and CDR2: MNHEY and SVGAGI.

This chain connects TRBV5-1 to TRBJ1-5, with D unresolved. CDR3 size: 13 residues. Germline assignment: CDR1 SGHRS and CDR2 YFSETQ. Trimming took off 0 bases at V and 4 bases at J, with 5 bases between the two ends. CDR3 protein: CASSLVANQPQHF. The DNA of the CDR3 is TGCGCCAGCAGCTTGGTGGCGAATCAGCCCCAGCATTTT.

This clone is medium-sized (0.01 to 0.1%) within its sample. The chain has TRBV9 and TRBJ2-2; the D is unclear. Germline-derived CDR1 and CDR2 are SGDLS and YYNGEE. The CDR3 sequence is 15 residues long. V lost 4 bases, J lost 5 bases, and 15 bases lay in between. CDR3 in amino acids: CASSPYSRSTGELFF. In nucleotides, the CDR3 is TGTGCCAGCAGCCCCTACTCCCGGAGTACCGGGGAGCTGTTTTTT. The entire variable domain, with the rest obtained from reference TRBV9 and TRBJ2-2, is as follows: DSGVTQTPKHLITATGQRVTLRCSPRSGDLSVYWYQQSLDQGLQFLIQYYNGEERAKGNILERFSAQQFPDLHSELNLSSLELGDSALYFCASSPYSRSTGELFFGEGSRLTVL.

V usage is TRBV18 and J usage is TRBJ2-7, with D perhaps TRBD1 or TRBD2 (5 bases each). Per germline, CDR1 KGHSH and CDR2 LQKENI. The CDR3 extends over 14 amino acids. Trimming stripped 3 bases from V and 2 bases from J, with 11 bases between. The CDR3 spells CASSPSGTAYEQYF. CDR3 nucleotide sequence: TGTGCCAGCTCACCGTCCGGGACCGCCTACGAGCAGTACTTC.